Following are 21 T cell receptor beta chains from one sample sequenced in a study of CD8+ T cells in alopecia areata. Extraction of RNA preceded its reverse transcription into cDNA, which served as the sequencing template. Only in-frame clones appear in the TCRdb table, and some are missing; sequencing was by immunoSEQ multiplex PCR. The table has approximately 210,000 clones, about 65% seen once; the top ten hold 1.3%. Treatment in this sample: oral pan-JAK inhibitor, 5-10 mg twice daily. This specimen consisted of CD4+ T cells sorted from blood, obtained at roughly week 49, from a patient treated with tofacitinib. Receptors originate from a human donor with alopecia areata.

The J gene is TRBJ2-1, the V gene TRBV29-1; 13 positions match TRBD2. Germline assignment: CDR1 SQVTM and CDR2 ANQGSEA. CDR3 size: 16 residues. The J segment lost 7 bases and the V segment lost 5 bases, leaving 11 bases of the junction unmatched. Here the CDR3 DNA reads TGCAGCGTTCGTACGGGGACTAGCGGGGAAACGAATGAGCAGTTCTTC. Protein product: CSVRTGTSGETNEQFF.

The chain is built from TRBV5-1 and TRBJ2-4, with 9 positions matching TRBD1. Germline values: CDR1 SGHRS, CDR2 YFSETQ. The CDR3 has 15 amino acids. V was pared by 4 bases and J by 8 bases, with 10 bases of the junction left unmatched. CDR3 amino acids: CASSAQDRGRDIQYF. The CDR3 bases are TGCGCCAGCAGCGCCCAAGACAGGGGGAGGGACATTCAGTACTTC. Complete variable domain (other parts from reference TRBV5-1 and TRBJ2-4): KAGVTQTPRYLIKTRGQQVTLSCSPISGHRSVSWYQQTPGQGLQFLFEYFSETQRNKGNFPGRFSGRQFSNSRSEMNVSTLELGDSALYLCASSAQDRGRDIQYFGAGTRLSVL.

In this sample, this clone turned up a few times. As DNA, the CDR3 is TGCAGCGTGCGCGGGACATCCTCTGGCTATGGCTACACCTTC. This gives the protein CSVRGTSSGYGYTF. The genes are TRBV29-1 and TRBJ1-2, with D possibly being TRBD1 (6 bases). The CDR3 is made up of 14 amino acids. V was trimmed by 6 bases and J by 4 bases, leaving 18 bases between them. Germline V gene sequence: CDR1 SQVTM, CDR2 ANQGSEA.

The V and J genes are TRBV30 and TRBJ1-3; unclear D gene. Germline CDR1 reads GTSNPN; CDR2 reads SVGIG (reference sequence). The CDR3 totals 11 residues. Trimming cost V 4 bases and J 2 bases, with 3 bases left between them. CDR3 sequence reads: CAWTPGNTIYF. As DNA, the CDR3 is TGTGCCTGGACCCCTGGAAACACCATATATTTT.

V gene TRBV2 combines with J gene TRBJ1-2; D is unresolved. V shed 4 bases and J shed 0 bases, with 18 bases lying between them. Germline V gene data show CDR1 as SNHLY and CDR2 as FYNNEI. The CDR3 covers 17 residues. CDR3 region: CASSAQLTRRTNYGYTF. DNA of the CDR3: TGTGCCAGCAGTGCGCAGCTCACCAGGCGAACTAACTATGGCTACACCTTC.

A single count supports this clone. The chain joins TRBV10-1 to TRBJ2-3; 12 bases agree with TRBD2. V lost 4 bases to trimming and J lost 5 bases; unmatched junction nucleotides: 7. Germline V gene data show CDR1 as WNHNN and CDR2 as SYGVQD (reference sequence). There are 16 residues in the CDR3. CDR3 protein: CASSALTSGGKDTQYF. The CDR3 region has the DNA TGCGCCAGCAGTGCCCTGACTAGCGGGGGAAAAGATACGCAGTATTTT.

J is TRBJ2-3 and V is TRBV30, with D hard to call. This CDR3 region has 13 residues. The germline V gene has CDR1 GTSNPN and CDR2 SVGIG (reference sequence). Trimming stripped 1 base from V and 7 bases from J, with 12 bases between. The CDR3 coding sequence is TGTGCCTGGAGTGCGGCTAACAGCTATACGCAGTATTTT. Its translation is CAWSAANSYTQYF.

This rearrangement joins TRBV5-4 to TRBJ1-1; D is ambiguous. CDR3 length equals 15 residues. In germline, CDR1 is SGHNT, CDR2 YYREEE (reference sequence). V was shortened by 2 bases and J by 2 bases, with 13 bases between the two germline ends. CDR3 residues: CASSFASQANTEAFF. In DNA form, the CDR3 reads TGTGCCAGCAGCTTTGCCTCCCAGGCAAACACTGAAGCTTTCTTT.

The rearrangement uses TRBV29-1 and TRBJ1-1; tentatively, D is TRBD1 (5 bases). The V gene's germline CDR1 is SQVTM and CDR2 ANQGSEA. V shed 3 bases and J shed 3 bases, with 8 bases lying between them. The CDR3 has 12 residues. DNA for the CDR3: TGCAGCGTTGAGAAGGGACACACTGAAGCTTTCTTT. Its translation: CSVEKGHTEAFF.

The CDR3 bases are TGCAGCGTTGAAGAGGGGGTTAACTTGAACTATGGCTACACCTTC. Translated: CSVEEGVNLNYGYTF. V gene TRBV29-1 combines with J gene TRBJ1-2; tentative D call: TRBD1 (5 bases). V lost 0 bases, J lost 2 bases, and 13 bases lay in between. Per germline, CDR1 SQVTM and CDR2 ANQGSEA. This CDR3 has 15 residues.

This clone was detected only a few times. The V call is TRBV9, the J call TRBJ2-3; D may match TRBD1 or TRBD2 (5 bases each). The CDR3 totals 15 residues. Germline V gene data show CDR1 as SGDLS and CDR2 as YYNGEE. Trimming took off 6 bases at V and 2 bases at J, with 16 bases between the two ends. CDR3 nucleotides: TGTGCCAGCACCCTATCGGGGACCACCACAGATACGCAGTATTTT. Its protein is CASTLSGTTTDTQYF. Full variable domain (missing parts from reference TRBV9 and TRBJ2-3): DSGVTQTPKHLITATGQRVTLRCSPRSGDLSVYWYQQSLDQGLQFLIQYYNGEERAKGNILERFSAQQFPDLHSELNLSSLELGDSALYFCASTLSGTTTDTQYFGPGTRLTVL.

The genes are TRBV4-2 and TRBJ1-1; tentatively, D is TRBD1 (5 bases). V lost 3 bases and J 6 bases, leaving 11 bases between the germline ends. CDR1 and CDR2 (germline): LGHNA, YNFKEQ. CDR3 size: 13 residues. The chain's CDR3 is CASSHAGTAEAFF. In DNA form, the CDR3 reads TGTGCCAGCAGCCACGCCGGGACCGCTGAAGCTTTCTTT.

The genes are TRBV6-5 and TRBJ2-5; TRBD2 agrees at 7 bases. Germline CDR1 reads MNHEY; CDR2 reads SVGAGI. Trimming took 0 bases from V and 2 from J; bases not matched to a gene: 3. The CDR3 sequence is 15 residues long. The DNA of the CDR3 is TGTGCCAGCAGTTACTCGGGTAGCGGGCAAGAGACCCAGTACTTC. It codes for CASSYSGSGQETQYF.

CDR3: CASSEEWSDTQYF. Written as DNA, the CDR3 is TGTGCCAGCAGTGAAGAGTGGTCCGATACGCAGTATTTT. This sequence joins TRBV25-1 and TRBJ2-3; the D is unclear. CDR1 and CDR2 from the germline V gene are MGHDK and SYGVNS. V lost 2 bases to trimming and J lost 6 bases, with 9 bases between them. The length of the CDR3 is 13 residues.

In DNA form, the CDR3 reads TGCGCCAGCAGCCAAGATTTCACAACAGCCCCCTATGGCTACACCTTC. Translated: CASSQDFTTAPYGYTF. V usage is TRBV4-1 and J usage is TRBJ1-2; unclear D gene. V lost 0 bases and J lost 4, with 15 bases in between. The germline V gene has CDR1 MGHRA and CDR2 YSYEKL. The CDR3 length is 16 residues.

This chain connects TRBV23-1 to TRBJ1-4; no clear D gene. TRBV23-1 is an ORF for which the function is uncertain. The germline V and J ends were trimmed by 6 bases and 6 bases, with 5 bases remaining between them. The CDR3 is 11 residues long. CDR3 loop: CASSPDEKLFF. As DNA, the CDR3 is TGCGCCAGCAGCCCCGATGAAAAACTGTTTTTT.

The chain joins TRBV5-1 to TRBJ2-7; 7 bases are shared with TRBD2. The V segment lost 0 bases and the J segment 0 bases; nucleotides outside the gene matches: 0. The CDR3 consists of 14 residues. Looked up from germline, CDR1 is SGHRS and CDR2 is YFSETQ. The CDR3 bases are TGCGCCAGCAGCTTGGGCGGGAGCTCCTACGAGCAGTACTTC. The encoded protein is CASSLGGSSYEQYF.

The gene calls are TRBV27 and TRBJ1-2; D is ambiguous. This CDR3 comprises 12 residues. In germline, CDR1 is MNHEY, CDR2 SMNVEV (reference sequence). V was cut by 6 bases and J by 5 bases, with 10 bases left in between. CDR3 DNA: TGTGCCAGCAGCTCGTTAGGATATGGCTACACCTTC. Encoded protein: CASSSLGYGYTF.

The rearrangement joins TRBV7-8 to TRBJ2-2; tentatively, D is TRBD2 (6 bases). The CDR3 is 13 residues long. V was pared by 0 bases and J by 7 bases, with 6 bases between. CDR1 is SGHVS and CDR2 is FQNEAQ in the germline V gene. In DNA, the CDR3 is TGTGCCAGCAGCTTAGCGCGGGACGGGGAGCTGTTTTTT. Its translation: CASSLARDGELFF.

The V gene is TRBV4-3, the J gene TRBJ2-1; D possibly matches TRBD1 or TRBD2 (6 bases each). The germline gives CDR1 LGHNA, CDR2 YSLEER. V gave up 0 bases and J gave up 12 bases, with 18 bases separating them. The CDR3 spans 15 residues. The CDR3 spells CASSQDRRARGGQFF. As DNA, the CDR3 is TGCGCCAGCAGCCAAGATAGGAGGGCCAGGGGAGGGCAGTTCTTC.

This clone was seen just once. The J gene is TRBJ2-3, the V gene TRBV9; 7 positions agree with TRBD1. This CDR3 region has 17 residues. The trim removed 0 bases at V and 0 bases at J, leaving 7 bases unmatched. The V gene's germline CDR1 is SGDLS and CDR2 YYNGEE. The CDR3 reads CASSVGMKGQSTDTQYF. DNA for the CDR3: TGTGCCAGCAGCGTAGGAATGAAGGGACAGAGCACAGATACGCAGTATTTT.